The 25 T cell receptor beta chains presented below share a single source sample, sequenced in a study of cytomegalovirus exposure and HLA in healthy donors. The PCR contained 60 Vbeta and 13 Jbeta primers. Sequencing used immunoSEQ multiplex PCR; TCRdb keeps in-frame clones, though not all of them. The sample table sets out 45,000 or so clones. The sequencing input was PBMCs. The origin of the receptors is a male donor in good health and CMV-seronegative.

The chain recombines TRBV4-1 with TRBJ2-7; 15 bases map to TRBD2. The CDR3 extends over 17 amino acids. Germline trimming cut 0 bases from V and 4 bases from J; bases unmatched to any gene: 4. The germline CDR1 and CDR2 sequences are MGHRA and YSYEKL. CDR3 amino acids: CASSQDRGTSGGYEQYF. CDR3 coding DNA: TGCGCCAGCAGCCAAGACCGGGGGACTAGCGGGGGGTACGAGCAGTACTTC.

The CDR3 DNA reads as TGTGCCAGCAGCGTAGTAGACTCGGGCACTGAAGCTTTCTTT. Translation gives CASSVVDSGTEAFF. The genes are TRBV9 and TRBJ1-1; D gene unclear. V lost 0 bases to trimming and J lost 4 bases, with 10 bases between them. CDR1 is SGDLS, CDR2 YYNGEE, per germline. The CDR3 spans 14 residues. Supplemented by reference TRBV9 and TRBJ1-1, the full variable domain reads DSGVTQTPKHLITATGQRVTLRCSPRSGDLSVYWYQQSLDQGLQFLIQYYNGEERAKGNILERFSAQQFPDLHSELNLSSLELGDSALYFCASSVVDSGTEAFFGQGTRLTVV.

The rearrangement links TRBV19 to TRBJ1-2; 12 nucleotides line up with TRBD1. The CDR3 runs to 18 residues. Trimming at V came to 4 bases and at J to 3 bases, leaving 12 bases not matched to a gene. Germline loops: CDR1 LNHDA, CDR2 SQIVND (reference sequence). Here the CDR3 DNA reads TGTGCCAGTAGTAGTGGACGGGACAGGGGGCTCTATGACTATGGCTACACCTTC. It specifies CASSSGRDRGLYDYGYTF.

V and J are TRBV10-1 and TRBJ1-5; 7 bases are shared with TRBD1. Germline values: CDR1 WNHNN, CDR2 SYGVQD (reference sequence). V was pared by 4 bases and J by 6 bases, with 9 bases of the junction left unmatched. The length of the CDR3 is 15 residues. CDR3 nucleotide sequence: TGCGCCAGCAGTGTTATGGCAGGGGGAACTCAGCCCCAGCATTTT. Its translation is CASSVMAGGTQPQHF.

V usage is TRBV29-1 and J usage is TRBJ2-6, with D possibly matching TRBD2 (6 bases). Germline V gene sequence: CDR1 SQVTM, CDR2 ANQGSEA. The CDR3 is made up of 13 amino acids. The CDR3 loop is CGASRGRANVLTF. The CDR3 coding sequence is TGCGGAGCGTCACGGGGGAGGGCCAACGTCCTGACTTTC.

The J gene is TRBJ1-4, the V gene TRBV15; TRBD1 is a possible D gene (5 bases). CDR3 length: 14 amino acids. Germline lookup yields CDR1 LNHNV and CDR2 YYDKDF (reference sequence). Between the trimmed V and J ends, which lost 5 bases and 7 bases, there was a span of 14 bases. The CDR3 sequence: CATSRGGEGEKLFF. CDR3 sequence (DNA): TGTGCCACCAGCCGGGGGGGGGAGGGTGAAAAACTGTTTTTT.

CDR3 protein: CASSPGLAPSTDTQYF. The CDR3 DNA follows: TGTGCCAGCTCACCGGGACTAGCGCCCAGCACAGATACGCAGTATTTT. The rearrangement joins TRBV18 to TRBJ2-3, with 10 bases that match TRBD2. Germline CDR1 and CDR2: KGHSH and LQKENI. With 3 bases clipped from V and 0 bases from J, the junction kept 3 bases outside the gene matches. CDR3 length: 16 residues.

The V call is TRBV7-9, the J call TRBJ2-2; 7 bases fit TRBD2. The CDR3 is 18 amino acids. Germline V gives CDR1 SEHNR, CDR2 FQNEAQ (reference sequence). The ends lost 0 bases at V and 6 bases at J; junction bases unmatched: 13. For the CDR3, the DNA is TGTGCCAGCAGCTTAGCGCTTAGCGGGCCTGCCTACGCCGGGGAGCTGTTTTTT. It codes for CASSLALSGPAYAGELFF.

This chain connects TRBV29-1 to TRBJ1-1; unclear D gene. Germline-derived CDR1 and CDR2 are SQVTM and ANQGSEA. The V and J ends lost 3 bases and 0 bases respectively, with 8 bases between them. The CDR3 has 13 residues. This chain's CDR3 is CSVEEQLNTEAFF. CDR3 nucleotides: TGCAGCGTTGAGGAGCAACTGAACACTGAAGCTTTCTTT.

The chain recombines TRBV18 with TRBJ2-3, with 8 bases matching TRBD2. The CDR3 covers 15 residues. Germline CDR1 KGHSH, CDR2 LQKENI. Trimming removed 2 bases from V and 2 bases from J; junction bases left unmatched: 3. The chain's CDR3 is CASSPSRGDTDTQYF. The CDR3 nucleotides are TGTGCCAGCTCACCATCGCGGGGGGACACAGATACGCAGTATTTT. Together with reference TRBV18 and TRBJ2-3, the CDR3 gives the full variable domain: NAGVMQNPRHLVRRRGQEARLRCSPMKGHSHVYWYRQLPEEGLKFMVYLQKENIIDESGMPKERFSAEFPKEGPSILRIQQVVRGDSAAYFCASSPSRGDTDTQYFGPGTRLTVL.

This chain uses TRBV30 with TRBJ2-5, with unresolved D. CDR1 and CDR2 from the germline V gene are GTSNPN and SVGIG (reference sequence). The V end lost 3 bases, the J end lost 8 bases, and 7 bases lay between the germline ends. This CDR3 is 10 amino acids long. The CDR3 loop reads CAWSTHTQYF. The DNA for the CDR3 is TGTGCCTGGAGCACTCACACCCAGTACTTC.

This chain joins TRBV19 and TRBJ1-2; 7 bases match TRBD1. V dropped 7 bases and J dropped 0; count of bases not matched to a gene: 11. This CDR3 is 16 amino acids long. From germline, CDR1 is LNHDA and CDR2 SQIVND (reference sequence). The CDR3 DNA sequence: TGTGCCAGTAAGGCCAACTGGGACAGAACTAACTATGGCTACACCTTC. Amino acid sequence: CASKANWDRTNYGYTF.

V usage is TRBV5-1 and J usage is TRBJ2-1; 9 positions agree with TRBD2. Per the germline V gene, CDR1 is SGHRS and CDR2 is YFSETQ. V trimming: 1 base; J trimming: 4 bases; junction bases outside the gene matches: 12. The CDR3 is 18 residues long. The chain's CDR3 is CASSLRLAGSIPYNEQFF. The CDR3 DNA sequence: TGCGCCAGCAGCTTGCGGCTAGCGGGATCCATCCCATACAATGAGCAGTTCTTC.

The chain carries TRBV5-1 and TRBJ2-7, with a tentative D call TRBD1 (6 bases). This CDR3 has 15 residues. CDR1 is SGHRS and CDR2 is YFSETQ in the germline V gene. Trimming took off 3 bases at V and 3 bases at J, with 16 bases between the two ends. The CDR3 bases are TGCGCCAGCAGCTCCGGGGACACCGTGGGCTACGAGCAGTACTTC. As protein: CASSSGDTVGYEQYF. Variable domain in full (rest from reference TRBV5-1 and TRBJ2-7): KAGVTQTPRYLIKTRGQQVTLSCSPISGHRSVSWYQQTPGQGLQFLFEYFSETQRNKGNFPGRFSGRQFSNSRSEMNVSTLELGDSALYLCASSSGDTVGYEQYFGPGTRLTVT.

CDR3 amino acids: CASSNRGISSYEQYF. The CDR3 nucleotides read TGTGCCAGCAGTAATCGGGGGATTAGCAGTTACGAGCAGTACTTC. This sequence joins TRBV27 and TRBJ2-7, with D perhaps matching TRBD2 (6 bases). The germline V gene encodes CDR1 MNHEY and CDR2 SMNVEV (reference sequence). Trimming took off 5 bases at V and 4 bases at J, with 18 bases between the two ends. The length of the CDR3 is 15 residues.

V gene TRBV4-1 combines with J gene TRBJ2-2; 7 nucleotides align to TRBD2. Germline CDR1 is MGHRA and CDR2 is YSYEKL. The CDR3 consists of 17 residues. V gave up 0 bases and J gave up 0 bases; unmatched junction bases: 4. The CDR3 loop reads CASSQDRGVANTGELFF. The CDR3 nucleotides are TGCGCCAGCAGCCAAGATCGGGGGGTAGCGAACACCGGGGAGCTGTTTTTT.

V is TRBV28 and J is TRBJ2-5; 11 bases map to TRBD1. The germline gives CDR1 MDHEN, CDR2 SYDVKM. The CDR3 totals 15 residues. V lost 4 bases to trimming and J lost 5 bases; unmatched junction nucleotides: 6. In nucleotides, the CDR3 is TGTGCCAGCAGTTCCGGGACAGGGGGATCGGAGACCCAGTACTTC. Residues: CASSSGTGGSETQYF.

The chain recombines TRBV9 with TRBJ2-2, with TRBD2 as a possible D gene (7 bases). V lost 0 bases and J lost 5, with 11 bases in between. The CDR3 is made up of 15 amino acids. The germline gives CDR1 SGDLS, CDR2 YYNGEE. CDR3 DNA: TGTGCCAGCAGCGTAGAGGGGGGGCCTACCGGGGAGCTGTTTTTT. It specifies CASSVEGGPTGELFF.

The chain employs TRBV4-1 and TRBJ1-2; TRBD1 is a possible D gene (5 bases). This CDR3 is 16 amino acids long. The V gene lost 1 base and the J gene lost 0 bases, with 12 bases spanning the gap. Per the germline V gene, CDR1 is MGHRA and CDR2 is YSYEKL. CDR3 in amino acids: CASSQAWTPANYGYTF. CDR3 nucleotide sequence: TGCGCCAGCAGCCAAGCCTGGACACCAGCTAACTATGGCTACACCTTC.

The chain couples TRBV12-5 to TRBJ2-5; TRBD1 matches 8 bases. The end of the DNA fits TRBJ2-7 better, so the J call may be wrong. Germline V lookup: CDR1 LGHNT, CDR2 FRNRAP. There are 15 residues in the CDR3. CDR3 DNA sequence: TGTGCTAGTGGTTTAGAACAGGGGGAGACCTACGAGCAGTACTTC. It specifies CASGLEQGETYEQYF.

V is TRBV6-4 and J is TRBJ1-1; weak D call: TRBD1 (5 bases). Germline V gene lookup returns CDR1 MRHNA and CDR2 SNTAGT. The V end was cut by 6 bases, the J end by 1 base, with 18 bases between. CDR3 length: 16 amino acids. In nucleotides, the CDR3 is TGTGCCAGCAGCAGGACACCTACTTTTTCGAACACTGAAGCTTTCTTT. This encodes CASSRTPTFSNTEAFF.

The chain combines TRBV10-2 with TRBJ2-3, with D perhaps matching TRBD2 (6 bases). V shed 1 base and J shed 7 bases, with 21 bases lying between them. This CDR3 spans 17 amino acids. Germline CDR1 is WSHSY and CDR2 is SAAADI. The CDR3 loop reads CASSEYTGRGAGYTQYF. CDR3 nucleotide sequence: TGCGCCAGCAGTGAGTACACGGGCCGTGGTGCGGGGTATACGCAGTATTTT.

The rearrangement joins TRBV2 to TRBJ2-7; TRBD2 agrees at 10 bases. The V gene's germline CDR1 is SNHLY and CDR2 FYNNEI. V lost 4 bases, J lost 3 bases, and 6 bases stayed unmatched. This CDR3 spans 15 amino acids. The CDR3 DNA follows: TGTGCCAGCAGTGGTGGTAGCGGGAGGTTCTACGAGCAGTACTTC. Amino acids: CASSGGSGRFYEQYF.

The rearrangement joins TRBV6-5 to TRBJ1-2; D not certain. CDR1 and CDR2 from the germline V gene are MNHEY and SVGAGI. V lost 0 bases and J 4 bases, leaving 9 bases between the germline ends. The CDR3 sequence is 14 residues long. This CDR3 reads CASSYSIGPYGYTF. The CDR3 DNA is TGTGCCAGCAGTTACTCGATCGGTCCCTATGGCTACACCTTC.

The V gene is TRBV27, the J gene TRBJ1-1, with D uncertain. CDR3 length equals 12 residues. The germline V and J ends were trimmed by 8 bases and 6 bases, with 13 bases remaining between them. Germline V gene lookup returns CDR1 MNHEY and CDR2 SMNVEV (reference sequence). The CDR3 DNA is TGTGCCAGCGGCCACGTGGGAGCTGAAGCTTTCTTT. The encoded protein is CASGHVGAEAFF.